The T cell receptor (beta chain) under discussion was sequenced for a study of human T cells and chemical hapten exposure. TCRdb analysed the RACE reads with MiXCR anew, one entry per CDR3 protein. The sample records about 380,000 distinct CDR3 sequences, roughly 5.3% being singletons. The CDR3 is made up of 14 amino acids. The V gene's germline CDR1 is MNHNS and CDR2 SASEGT. As to time point: pre-sensitization, week 0. The sample's treatment: therapeutic diphenylcyclopropenone sensitization with weekly scalp DPC. This sequence joins TRBV6-1 and TRBJ1-3; TRBD1 is a possible D gene (5 bases). The sequence derives from a woman in her fifties or sixties with alopecia areata. Some clones in this sample may be carry-over from other donors' samples. Source: whole blood, taken in connection with sensitization to the hapten diphenylcyclopropenone (DPC). The CDR3 DNA follows: TGTGCAACCGAGAAGGGACTCTCTGGAAACACCATATATTTT. This translates into CATEKGLSGNTIYF.